The present T cell receptor beta chain was sequenced within a study of T cell responses to AZD1222 COVID-19 vaccine. Findings and limits, study-wide: Spike-specific TCR depth and breadth grew after two AZD1222 doses. Donors, mostly white British, included more females; clonal diversity was possibly underestimated.

As to this clone: The antigen remains undetermined.

This table comes from immunoSEQ multiplex PCR, and its TCRdb copy is limited to in-frame clones, with some not included. The sample includes some 100,000 clones, 92% of them seen just once. Germline-derived CDR1 and CDR2 are SEHNR and FQNEAQ (reference sequence). The CDR3 runs to 13 residues. The V end lost 4 bases, the J end lost 6 bases, and 10 bases lay between the germline ends. Sequenced here: peripheral blood, sampled 28 days after the second AZD1222 dose. This clonotype was obtained from an adult who received the AZD1222 COVID-19 vaccine. The gene calls are TRBV7-9 and TRBJ2-4; D ambiguous. The CDR3 protein is CASSSTLTNIQYF. In DNA, the CDR3 is TGTGCCAGCAGCTCCACCCTGACAAACATTCAGTACTTC.